This T cell receptor (beta chain) is from a study of T cell responses to AZD1222 COVID-19 vaccine. Study-level findings and limits: Clonal diversity was possibly underestimated; the donors were predominantly white British and more often female.

The table came from immunoSEQ multiplex PCR; TCRdb's copy has only in-frame clones and leaves some out. Of about 140,000 clones detected, 80% to 95% appear once; the ten largest clones hold roughly 1.3%. CDR3 length: 16 residues. Trimming at V came to 3 bases and at J to 4 bases, leaving 11 bases not matched to a gene. Germline CDR1 reads SGDLS; CDR2 reads YYNGEE. In its sample, this clone was seen once. Its matching antigen is unknown. The sample here was peripheral blood, taken on day 0 of AZD1222 vaccination. The TCR originated in an adult in good health. The chain joins TRBV9 to TRBJ1-2; 8 nucleotides align to TRBD1. The CDR3: CASSAGPDRAFYGYTF. The DNA for the CDR3 is TGTGCCAGCAGCGCAGGGCCGGACAGGGCCTTCTATGGCTACACCTTC.